A single sample gave rise to the 29 T cell receptor beta chains below, sequenced in a study of OX40 agonist ivuxolimab in advanced cancers. The data were produced by immunoSEQ multiplex PCR, yet TCRdb's version contains in-frame clones alone and is incomplete. The data contain some 70,000 clones, less than 95% of them singletons. Source: CD4+ or CD8+ T cells sorted from blood, taken in a trial of the OX40 agonist ivuxolimab. The receptors come from an adult with an advanced solid tumor such as melanoma, head and neck, liver or kidney cancer.

The chain has TRBV6-5 and TRBJ2-1, with D perhaps matching TRBD1 (5 bases). Trimming left V 6 bases short and J 0 bases short, with 12 bases between. The CDR3 length is 15 residues. CDR1 is MNHEY and CDR2 is SVGAGI in the germline V gene. The DNA for the CDR3 is TGTGCCAGCAGGCCAGGGCTCGGCTCCTACAATGAGCAGTTCTTC. Encoded protein: CASRPGLGSYNEQFF.

The chain has TRBV5-1 and TRBJ1-4, with TRBD1 as a possible D gene (5 bases). With 0 bases removed from V and 5 bases from J, the gap between germline ends came to 11 bases. The V gene's germline CDR1 is SGHRS and CDR2 YFSETQ. The CDR3 runs to 15 residues. Here the CDR3 reads CASSLEGIANEKLFF. CDR3 DNA sequence: TGCGCCAGCAGCTTGGAGGGGATCGCCAATGAAAAACTGTTTTTT.

V gene TRBV2 combines with J gene TRBJ1-1; 9 nucleotides agree with TRBD1. Germline lookup yields CDR1 SNHLY and CDR2 FYNNEI. CDR3 size: 15 residues. V lost 6 bases, J lost 4 bases, and 9 bases stayed unmatched. CDR3 loop: CASREQGALGTEAFF. Written as DNA, the CDR3 is TGTGCCAGCAGGGAACAGGGGGCGTTGGGCACTGAAGCTTTCTTT.

This chain uses TRBV19 with TRBJ2-7; TRBD1 aligns across 9 bases. This CDR3 contains 14 residues. The germline CDR1 and CDR2 sequences are LNHDA and SQIVND (reference sequence). After removal of 9 bases from V and 5 bases from J, the junction contained 11 bases not matched to a gene. CDR3 DNA sequence: TGTGCCAGCAGACCGGGACAGGGATTTGACGAGCAGTACTTC. Its protein product is CASRPGQGFDEQYF. The complete variable domain, with remaining parts taken from reference TRBV19 and TRBJ2-7, reads DGGITQSPKYLFRKEGQNVTLSCEQNLNHDAMYWYRQDPGQGLRLIYYSQIVNDFQKGDIAEGYSVSREKKESFPLTVTSAQKNPTAFYLCASRPGQGFDEQYFGPGTRLTVT.

The chain is built from TRBV21-1 and TRBJ2-2. TRBV21-1 is flagged as a pseudogene. The CDR3 is 18 amino acids. CDR3 loop: CASSKNSLPGSLTGELFF. The CDR3 nucleotides are TGTGCCAGCAGCAAAAATTCCCTCCCCGGCAGCCTCACCGGGGAGCTGTTTTTT.

The chain links TRBV5-1 to TRBJ1-2; 7 bases align to TRBD1. The J segment lost 4 bases and the V segment lost 2 bases, leaving 8 bases of the junction unmatched. The CDR3 totals 15 residues. Germline lookup yields CDR1 SGHRS and CDR2 YFSETQ. The CDR3 DNA follows: TGCGCCAGCAGCTTAGGGTACAGGGGAGGCTATGGCTACACCTTC. It is translated as CASSLGYRGGYGYTF. The whole variable domain, filled in from reference TRBV5-1 and TRBJ1-2, reads KAGVTQTPRYLIKTRGQQVTLSCSPISGHRSVSWYQQTPGQGLQFLFEYFSETQRNKGNFPGRFSGRQFSNSRSEMNVSTLELGDSALYLCASSLGYRGGYGYTFGSGTRLTVV.

V gene TRBV6-4 combines with J gene TRBJ2-2; tentative D call: TRBD1 (7 bases). V dropped 4 bases and J dropped 5 bases, with 11 bases sitting between them. Germline CDR1 MRHNA, CDR2 SNTAGT. The CDR3 is 14 residues long. The CDR3 reads CASSVQGRTGELFF. DNA for the CDR3: TGTGCCAGCAGTGTACAGGGGAGGACCGGGGAGCTGTTTTTT.

This clone was recorded a few times. The V call is TRBV30, the J call TRBJ1-1, with D maybe TRBD1 (6 bases). The germline V gene has CDR1 GTSNPN and CDR2 SVGIG (reference sequence). V lost 2 bases to trimming and J lost 2 bases, with 9 bases between them. The CDR3 has 13 residues. In DNA form, the CDR3 reads TGTGCCTGGAGTAAGACAGGTAACACTGAAGCTTTCTTT. Protein sequence: CAWSKTGNTEAFF.

CDR3: CASSELLAVNNEQFF. The CDR3 nucleotides read TGTGCCAGCAGTGAACTGCTGGCAGTTAACAATGAGCAGTTCTTC. The genes are TRBV2 and TRBJ2-1, with D uncertain. Germline V gene lookup returns CDR1 SNHLY and CDR2 FYNNEI. With 2 bases removed from V and 5 bases from J, the gap between germline ends came to 13 bases. The CDR3 contains 15 residues. The full variable domain, in which reference TRBV2 and TRBJ2-1 provide the parts outside the CDR3, is EPEVTQTPSHQVTQMGQEVILRCVPISNHLYFYWYRQILGQKVEFLVSFYNNEISEKSEIFDDQFSVERPDGSNFTLKIRSTKLEDSAMYFCASSELLAVNNEQFFGPGTRLTVL.

The V gene is TRBV9, the J gene TRBJ1-1; D is unresolved. From germline, CDR1 is SGDLS and CDR2 YYNGEE. There are 15 residues in the CDR3. V gave up 4 bases and J gave up 6 bases, with 19 bases separating them. The DNA of the CDR3 is TGTGCCAGCAGCCCTCGGGGAGGTCTGGGCCCTGAAGCTTTCTTT. It translates to CASSPRGGLGPEAFF.

This chain uses TRBV18 with TRBJ1-1, with TRBD1 matching over 8 bases. Germline assignment: CDR1 KGHSH and CDR2 LQKENI. The length of the CDR3 is 14 residues. V trimming: 2 bases; J trimming: 8 bases; junction bases outside the gene matches: 7. The CDR3 region has the DNA TGTGCCAGCTCACCAGGCAGGGGGCCTGAGGAAGCTTTCTTT. This encodes CASSPGRGPEEAFF. Based on the CDR3 plus reference TRBV18 and TRBJ1-1, the full variable domain is NAGVMQNPRHLVRRRGQEARLRCSPMKGHSHVYWYRQLPEEGLKFMVYLQKENIIDESGMPKERFSAEFPKEGPSILRIQQVVRGDSAAYFCASSPGRGPEEAFFGQGTRLTVV.

The chain carries TRBV6-1 and TRBJ1-2; TRBD1 might be the D (6 bases). Germline V lookup: CDR1 MNHNS, CDR2 SASEGT. The CDR3 extends over 18 amino acids. Trimming took off 3 bases at V and 3 bases at J, with 23 bases between the two ends. CDR3 nucleotides: TGTGCCAGCAGTGAGGCCGGTGCAGGAGGGGGTCCCCACTATGGCTACACCTTC. Translated, it gives CASSEAGAGGGPHYGYTF.

V gene TRBV5-1 combines with J gene TRBJ1-1; D uncertain. The CDR3 spans 14 residues. V shed 5 bases and J shed 1 base, with 12 bases lying between them. Germline CDR1 SGHRS, CDR2 YFSETQ. The CDR3 reads CASRGLGGNTEAFF. CDR3 in DNA: TGCGCCAGCAGGGGTTTGGGAGGGAACACTGAAGCTTTCTTT. Drawing the rest from reference TRBV5-1 and TRBJ1-1, the complete variable domain is KAGVTQTPRYLIKTRGQQVTLSCSPISGHRSVSWYQQTPGQGLQFLFEYFSETQRNKGNFPGRFSGRQFSNSRSEMNVSTLELGDSALYLCASRGLGGNTEAFFGQGTRLTVV.

The chain couples TRBV27 to TRBJ1-4; tentative D call: TRBD1 (6 bases). Between the trimmed V and J ends, which lost 6 bases and 4 bases, there was a span of 12 bases. This CDR3 has 14 amino acids. Germline V gene lookup returns CDR1 MNHEY and CDR2 SMNVEV (reference sequence). CDR3 sequence (DNA): TGTGCCAGCAGAGAACAGGGTTTTAATGAAAAACTGTTTTTT. Residues: CASREQGFNEKLFF.

V is TRBV9 and J is TRBJ1-3; weak D call: TRBD1 (5 bases). The CDR3 extends over 15 amino acids. V was shortened by 1 base and J by 4 bases, with 12 bases between the two germline ends. The germline V gene has CDR1 SGDLS and CDR2 YYNGEE. The CDR3 DNA reads TGTGCCAGCAGCGTATGGGGGGAGCTGGGAAACACCATATATTTT. Amino acid sequence: CASSVWGELGNTIYF.

This clone was seen just once. This chain links TRBV7-9 with TRBJ2-6; a weak D match, TRBD2 (5 bases). Germline CDR1 SEHNR, CDR2 FQNEAQ (reference sequence). Trimming stripped 7 bases from V and 4 bases from J, with 14 bases between. The CDR3 extends over 15 amino acids. For the CDR3, the DNA is TGTGCCAGCACCCCCCGCACGGGAGGGGCCAACGTCCTGACTTTC. It codes for CASTPRTGGANVLTF.

The chain has TRBV7-9 and TRBJ2-1, with D unclear. V lost 11 bases to trimming and J lost 0 bases, with 11 bases between them. In germline, CDR1 is SEHNR, CDR2 FQNEAQ (reference sequence). The CDR3 runs 13 residues. The CDR3 loop is CAGLSASYNEQFF. As DNA, the CDR3 is TGTGCCGGCCTTTCTGCCTCCTACAATGAGCAGTTCTTC.

The J gene is TRBJ2-1, the V gene TRBV25-1; 12 nucleotides line up with TRBD1. The CDR3 covers 15 residues. V was pared by 1 base and J by 9 bases, with 4 bases of the junction left unmatched. Germline CDR1 and CDR2: MGHDK and SYGVNS. The CDR3 DNA reads as TGTGCCAGCAGTGAATCCGGGACAGGGGGCCGTGAGCAGTTCTTC. This codes for CASSESGTGGREQFF.

This chain uses TRBV4-2 with TRBJ1-3; TRBD1 agrees at 7 bases. V lost 0 bases, J lost 0 bases, and 8 bases stayed unmatched. Germline V lookup: CDR1 LGHNA, CDR2 YNFKEQ. This CDR3 has 18 residues. CDR3 protein: CASSQDAGDSSSGNTIYF. For the CDR3, the DNA is TGTGCCAGCAGCCAAGATGCGGGGGACAGCAGCTCTGGAAACACCATATATTTT.

V gene TRBV4-1 combines with J gene TRBJ1-3, with unresolved D. Per germline, CDR1 MGHRA and CDR2 YSYEKL. CDR3 length: 19 residues. V lost 0 bases and J 3 bases, leaving 21 bases between the germline ends. The CDR3 loop reads CASSQDGRALMSDGNTIYF. The CDR3 DNA follows: TGCGCCAGCAGCCAAGATGGGAGGGCCCTTATGTCTGATGGAAACACCATATATTTT.

The V and J genes are TRBV7-2 and TRBJ1-2, with D possibly being TRBD1 (5 bases). The CDR3 covers 15 residues. Between the trimmed V and J ends, which lost 3 bases and 3 bases, there was a span of 14 bases. The germline gives CDR1 SGHTA, CDR2 FQGNSA. The CDR3 protein is CASSLGAGPDYGYTF. The CDR3, as DNA: TGTGCCAGCAGCTTGGGCGCAGGGCCGGACTATGGCTACACCTTC.

In DNA, the CDR3 is TGTGCCAGCAGAACCACCGGAACAGGGGGGCTAAAAGATTACTTC. Amino acid sequence: CASRTTGTGGLKDYF. The chain carries TRBV5-4 and TRBJ2-5, with TRBD1 matching 8 bases. In germline, CDR1 is SGHNT, CDR2 YYREEE (reference sequence). The junction had 20 bases not matched to a gene; V was cut back by 5 bases and J by 14 bases. This CDR3 is 15 amino acids long.

V and J are TRBV27 and TRBJ2-1; TRBD2 matches 13 bases. This CDR3 region has 17 residues. The trim removed 5 bases at V and 6 bases at J, leaving 10 bases unmatched. Looked up from germline, CDR1 is MNHEY and CDR2 is SMNVEV (reference sequence). CDR3 sequence: CASSRKITSGGANEQFF. CDR3 nucleotide sequence: TGTGCCAGCAGTCGGAAAATTACTAGCGGGGGGGCCAATGAGCAGTTCTTC.

Here the CDR3 DNA reads TGTGCCAGTAGTATAGTGGGGACAGGGAGGAGCACAGATACGCAGTATTTT. Residues: CASSIVGTGRSTDTQYF. This chain connects TRBV19 to TRBJ2-3, with TRBD1 matching over 9 bases. CDR3 length: 17 residues. Looked up from germline, CDR1 is LNHDA and CDR2 is SQIVND (reference sequence). J lost 0 bases, V lost 1 base, and 5 bases had no gene match.

Here the CDR3 DNA reads TGTGCCAGCTCAGGACTAGCGGGAGACAATGAGCAGTTCTTC. Protein: CASSGLAGDNEQFF. V gene TRBV18 combines with J gene TRBJ2-1; 13 positions agree with TRBD2. The CDR3 is made up of 14 amino acids. Germline CDR1 and CDR2: KGHSH and LQKENI. The V gene end was trimmed by 5 bases and the J gene end by 5 bases; junction bases not matched to a gene: 0.

The gene calls are TRBV15 and TRBJ2-1; 8 nucleotides match TRBD1. V was pared by 5 bases and J by 7 bases, with 13 bases of the junction left unmatched. Looked up from germline, CDR1 is LNHNV and CDR2 is YYDKDF (reference sequence). The CDR3 is 16 residues long. Here the CDR3 reads CATSSPGGESGNEQFF. CDR3 coding DNA: TGTGCCACCAGCTCCCCAGGGGGCGAGAGTGGGAATGAGCAGTTCTTC.

This clone was counted between two and nine times. V is TRBV5-1 and J is TRBJ1-4; D gene uncertain. CDR1 and CDR2 from the germline V gene are SGHRS and YFSETQ. The CDR3 is 15 amino acids. V gave up 4 bases and J gave up 4 bases, with 14 bases separating them. CDR3 in DNA: TGCGCCAGCAGCCCCGGTGTTTCCTTTAATGAAAAACTGTTTTTT. Its protein product is CASSPGVSFNEKLFF.

The chain uses TRBV6-5 and TRBJ2-7; no clear D gene. V dropped 0 bases and J dropped 0 bases, with 9 bases sitting between them. Germline CDR1 is MNHEY and CDR2 is SVGAGI. The CDR3 is 15 residues long. The CDR3 nucleotides read TGTGCCAGCAGTTACTCTGCCTCCAGCTCCTACGAGCAGTACTTC. Amino acids: CASSYSASSSYEQYF.

The chain joins TRBV5-1 to TRBJ2-3; 10 bases map to TRBD1. Germline V lookup: CDR1 SGHRS, CDR2 YFSETQ. J was trimmed by 5 bases and V by 4 bases; bases with no gene match: 4. The CDR3 is 14 residues long. For the CDR3, the DNA is TGCGCCAGCAGCCCGACAGGGGGCGAAGATACGCAGTATTTT. Its translation is CASSPTGGEDTQYF.